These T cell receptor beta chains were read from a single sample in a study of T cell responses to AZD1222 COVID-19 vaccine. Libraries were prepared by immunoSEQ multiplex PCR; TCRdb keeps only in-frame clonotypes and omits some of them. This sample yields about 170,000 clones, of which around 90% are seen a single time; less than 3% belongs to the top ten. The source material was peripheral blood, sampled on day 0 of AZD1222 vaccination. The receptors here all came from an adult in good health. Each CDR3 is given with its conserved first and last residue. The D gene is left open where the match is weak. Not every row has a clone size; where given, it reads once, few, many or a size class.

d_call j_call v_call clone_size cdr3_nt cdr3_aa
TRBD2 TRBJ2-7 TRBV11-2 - TGTGCCAGCAGCTTATCCGGGACTAGCGGGAGTATGCAGTACTTC CASSLSGTSGSMQYF
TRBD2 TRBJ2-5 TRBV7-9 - TGTGCCAGCAGCTTAGCCGGGACCGGGAGGAGGCAAGAGACCCAGTACTTC CASSLAGTGRRQETQYF
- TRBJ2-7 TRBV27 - TGTGCCAGCAGTTTATCGGGGTCCGGATGGCAGTACTTC CASSLSGSGWQYF
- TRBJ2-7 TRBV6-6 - TGTGCCACTTGGGGTCCCCCCAACGAGCAGTACTTC CATWGPPNEQYF
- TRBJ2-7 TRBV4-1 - TGCGCCAGCAGCCTAGGGGGAGGCGTCTACGAGCAGTACTTC CASSLGGGVYEQYF
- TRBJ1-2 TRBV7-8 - TGTGCCAGCAGCTTCCCTCCAGGGGAAGCTAACTATGGCTACACCTTC CASSFPPGEANYGYTF
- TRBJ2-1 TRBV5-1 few TGCGCCAGCAGCTTGTTTCAGGGTTCCTACAATGAGCAGTTCTTC CASSLFQGSYNEQFF
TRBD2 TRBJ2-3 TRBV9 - TGTGCCAGCAGCGGCCGAGGACTAGGTCGGGGAGATACGCAGTATTTT CASSGRGLGRGDTQYF
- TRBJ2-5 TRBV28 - TGTGCCAGCAGGAACCAGGGGTTGTTGGAGACCCAGTACTTC CASRNQGLLETQYF
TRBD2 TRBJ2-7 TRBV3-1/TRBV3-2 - TGTGCCAGCAGCCAAGGGGGGACTAGCCTCTACGAGCAGTACTTC CASSQGGTSLYEQYF
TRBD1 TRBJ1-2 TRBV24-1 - TGTGCCACCAGGGCGACAGGGACCAACTATGGCTACACCTTC CATRATGTNYGYTF
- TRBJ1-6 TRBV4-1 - TGCGCCAGCAGCCAAGACCCGGGACGGTATAATTCACCCCTCCACTTT CASSQDPGRYNSPLHF
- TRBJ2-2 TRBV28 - TGTGCCAGCAGTTTATTATCTTTTGGGAGCACCGGGGAGCTGTTTTTT CASSLLSFGSTGELFF
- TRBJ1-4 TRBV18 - TGTGCCAGCTCACCACCAACCGGGGTTAATGAAAAACTGTTTTTT CASSPPTGVNEKLFF
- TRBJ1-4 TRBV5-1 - TGCGCCAGCAGCCCCGAGGCCGGCCGCGCAAAACTGTTTTTT CASSPEAGRAKLFF
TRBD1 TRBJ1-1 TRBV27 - TGTGCCAGCAGTTTATTAGGCACAGGGGGCGGAAAGAACACTGAAGCTTTCTTT CASSLLGTGGGKNTEAFF
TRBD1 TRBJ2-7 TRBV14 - TGTGCCAGCAGCCAAGCCGACAGGGGTGGTAGTAACTCCCACGAGCAGTACTTC CASSQADRGGSNSHEQYF
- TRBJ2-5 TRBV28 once TGTGCCTGCACGCCACCGGGACTGTGGGAGACCCAGTACTTC CACTPPGLWETQYF
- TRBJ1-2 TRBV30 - TGTGCCTGCACCCAGCTTAACTATGGCTACACCTTC CACTQLNYGYTF
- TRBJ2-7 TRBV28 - TGTGCCAGCAGTACCCCAAACACCTACGAGCAGTACTTC CASSTPNTYEQYF
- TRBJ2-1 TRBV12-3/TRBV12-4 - TGTGCCAGCAGCCCCTTCCATGAGCAGTTCTTC CASSPFHEQFF
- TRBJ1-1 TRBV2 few TGTGCAAGCAGAGGTCGGTATGCTACTGAAGCTTTCTTT CASRGRYATEAFF
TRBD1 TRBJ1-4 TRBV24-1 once TGTGCCACCAGTGCACCACACAACAGGGGAAGTATGCCTGAAAAACTGTTTTTT CATSAPHNRGSMPEKLFF
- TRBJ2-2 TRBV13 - TGTGCCAGCAGCTCCTCCGTGACTAGTAACACCGGGGAGCTGTTTTTT CASSSSVTSNTGELFF
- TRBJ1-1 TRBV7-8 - TGTGCCAGCAGCTTGAGCCTGGGGGGTCTGGACACTGAAGCTTTCTTT CASSLSLGGLDTEAFF
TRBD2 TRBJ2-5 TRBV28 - TGTGCCAGCACCGCCGGGCTGACTAGCGGGATACAAGAGACCCAGTACTTC CASTAGLTSGIQETQYF
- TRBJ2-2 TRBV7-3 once TGTGCCAGCACCCGGGGGAGCAGCGGGGAGCTGTTTTTT CASTRGSSGELFF
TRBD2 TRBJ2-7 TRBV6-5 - TGTGCCAGCAGCCGGGAGGGACGGGGTCGGCGGTACTTC CASSREGRGRRYF
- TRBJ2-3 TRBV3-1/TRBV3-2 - TGTGCCAGCAGCCAAGGCCCCGGAGATACGCAGTATTTT CASSQGPGDTQYF
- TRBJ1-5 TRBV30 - TGTGCCTGGACCGCACAGTTGGAGCAGCCCCAGCATTTT CAWTAQLEQPQHF
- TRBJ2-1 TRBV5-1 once TGCGCCAGCAGCGACCCCCTCCTCCGGACTACCTACAATGAGCAGTTCTTC CASSDPLLRTTYNEQFF
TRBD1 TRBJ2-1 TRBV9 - TGTGCCAGCAGCGCCCGGACAGGGACCTACAATGAGCAGTTCTTC CASSARTGTYNEQFF
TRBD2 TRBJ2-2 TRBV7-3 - TGTGCCAGCAGCTTATCTCCGGGAGGGCCATCCGGGGAGCTGTTTTTT CASSLSPGGPSGELFF
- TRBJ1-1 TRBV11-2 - TGTGCCAGCAGCATTAGGGGATGGAACACTGAAGCTTTCTTT CASSIRGWNTEAFF
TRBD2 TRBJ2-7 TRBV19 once TGTGCCAGTAGGGGGACTAGCGGGAGTGTCTACGAGCAGTACTTC CASRGTSGSVYEQYF
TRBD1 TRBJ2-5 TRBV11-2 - TGTGCCAGCAGCAGGGACAGGGAGGAGACCCAGTACTTC CASSRDREETQYF
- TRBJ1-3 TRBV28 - TGTGCCAGCACCCCCCGGGGGTCTGGAAACACCATATATTTT CASTPRGSGNTIYF
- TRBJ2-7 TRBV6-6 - TGTGCCAGCAGTTACTCTCCCGGGGGCGGTTACGAGCAGTACTTC CASSYSPGGGYEQYF
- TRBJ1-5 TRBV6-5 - TGTGCCAGCAGTTACTCCGGGGTTTCGAGCAATCAGCCCCAGCATTTT CASSYSGVSSNQPQHF
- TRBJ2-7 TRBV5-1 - TGCGCCAGCAGCCCGAAGGGGATAACCTACGAGCAGTACTTC CASSPKGITYEQYF
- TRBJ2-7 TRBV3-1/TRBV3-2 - TGTGCCAGCAGCCAAAGCGTAGGCCAACGGGAGCAGTACTTC CASSQSVGQREQYF
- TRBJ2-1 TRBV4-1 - TGCGCCAGCAGCCAAGATCTAAGCGGGCGCTTCTACAATGAGCAGTTCTTC CASSQDLSGRFYNEQFF
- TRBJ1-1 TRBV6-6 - TGTGCCAGCAACATACAGGGTGTGGGGAACACTGAAGCTTTCTTT CASNIQGVGNTEAFF
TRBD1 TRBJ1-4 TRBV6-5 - TGTGCCAGCAAGACAGGGGCAGATGAAAAACTGTTTTTT CASKTGADEKLFF
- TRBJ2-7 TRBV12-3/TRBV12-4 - TGTGCCAGCAGTTTCAGCACGTACGAGCAGTACTTC CASSFSTYEQYF
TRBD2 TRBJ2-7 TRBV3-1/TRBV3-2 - TGTGCCAGCAGCCAAGCGGCGGGAGGGTCCTACGAGCAGTACTTC CASSQAAGGSYEQYF
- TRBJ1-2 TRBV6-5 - TGTGCCAGCATAACAGACCCGACGCTAAACTATGGCTACACCTTC CASITDPTLNYGYTF
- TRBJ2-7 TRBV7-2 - TGTGCCAGCAGCTTAGCTTTAGGGCCCTCCTACGAGCAGTACTTC CASSLALGPSYEQYF
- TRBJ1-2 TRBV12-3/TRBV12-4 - TGTGCCAGCACCTCTCACGACTATGGCTACACCTTC CASTSHDYGYTF
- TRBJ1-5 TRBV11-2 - TGTGCCAGCAGCGTGGGGGGGAATCAGCCCCAGCATTTT CASSVGGNQPQHF
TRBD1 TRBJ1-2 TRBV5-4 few TGTGCCAGCAGCTTGGGACAGGGGACGAGCGGCTACACCTTC CASSLGQGTSGYTF
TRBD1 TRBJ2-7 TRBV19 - TGTGCCAGTAGTATAATCTCGACAGGGGGTCGGGACGAGCAGTACTTC CASSIISTGGRDEQYF
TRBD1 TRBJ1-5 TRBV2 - TGTGCCAGCAGCGTGGACAGGACTAGCAATCAGCCCCAGCATTTT CASSVDRTSNQPQHF
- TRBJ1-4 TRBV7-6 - TGTGCCAGCAGCTTCGGGACGGCAAATGAAAAACTGTTTTTT CASSFGTANEKLFF
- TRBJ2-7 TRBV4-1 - TGCGCCAGCAGCCATAGGGGGGACCCCCTCTACGAGCAGTACTTC CASSHRGDPLYEQYF
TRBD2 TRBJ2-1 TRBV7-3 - TGTGCCAGCAGCCCAGGACTAGCGGGAGCCCCCTACAATGAGCAGTTCTTC CASSPGLAGAPYNEQFF
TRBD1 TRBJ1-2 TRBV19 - TGTGCCAGTAGGCCAGGGGGCCGAGGCTATGGCTACACCTTC CASRPGGRGYGYTF